Below are 25 T cell receptor beta chains sequenced from a single sample in a study of regulatory T cells in long-lasting Graves disease. Indicated time point: newly diagnosed GD, antithyroid drugs for less than 3 months. There was RNA extracted from PBMCs, and the TCR library was made from it. The TCR beta library used iRepertoire HTBI primers with Arm-PCR amplification of CDR3. MiXCR, run by TCRdb on the multiplex PCR reads, gives a single entry per CDR3 protein. The repertoire has about 500,000 distinct CDR3 sequences, 12% of them found once; the top ten carry around 10%. The data also belong to a second study, concerning T cells in Graves' hyperthyroidism and ophthalmopathy.

Sequencing used peripheral blood mononuclear cells (PBMCs), obtained at new diagnosis, from a patient treated with antithyroid drugs. The receptors derive from a woman aged 30 to 39 with Graves disease.

This clonotype was found a few times. It is likely a read error: a sequence one base away is far more abundant. The genes are TRBV11-2 and TRBJ2-1; D possibly matches TRBD1 or TRBD2 (5 bases each). The CDR3 length is 14 residues. Trimming took off 5 bases at V and 5 bases at J, with 13 bases between the two ends. Germline loops: CDR1 SGHAT, CDR2 FQNNGV. The CDR3 DNA is TGTGCCAGCAGCGCCACCGGGACGAACAATGAGCAGTTCTTC. This gives the protein CASSATGTNNEQFF.

J is TRBJ1-2 and V is TRBV20-1; the D is unclear. CDR1 and CDR2 (germline): DFQATT, SNEGSKA (reference sequence). CDR3 length equals 11 residues. V lost 4 bases to trimming and J lost 4 bases, with 7 bases between them. DNA for the CDR3: TGCAGTGCTACTCCCAGCTATGGCTACACCTTC. It codes for CSATPSYGYTF.

This clonotype has ten or more counts. This rearrangement joins TRBV11-2 to TRBJ1-5; D gene ambiguous. The CDR3 runs 14 residues. The V gene lost 5 bases and the J gene lost 2 bases, with 10 bases spanning the gap. Germline CDR1 reads SGHAT; CDR2 reads FQNNGV. CDR3 sequence reads: CASSRFGGNQPQHF. For the CDR3, the DNA is TGTGCCAGCAGCCGCTTTGGGGGCAATCAGCCCCAGCATTTT.

The genes are TRBV24-1 and TRBJ2-2; D possibly corresponds to TRBD1 (5 bases). There are 16 residues in the CDR3. Germline V gene lookup returns CDR1 KGHDR and CDR2 SFDVKD. V was shortened by 4 bases and J by 1 base, with 12 bases between the two germline ends. The CDR3 spells CATSEWKTENTGELFF. As DNA, the CDR3 is TGTGCCACCAGTGAATGGAAGACAGAGAACACCGGGGAGCTGTTTTTT.

This clonotype was observed many times. The V gene is TRBV7-9, the J gene TRBJ1-2; possibly TRBD1 for D (5 bases). Germline lookup yields CDR1 SEHNR and CDR2 FQNEAQ (reference sequence). Trimming took off 6 bases at V and 8 bases at J, with 34 bases between the two ends. This CDR3 region has 19 residues. CDR3 coding DNA: TGTGCCAGCAGTCACCCTCGACAGAATACTCATCCGTATAGCGGCGGCTACACCTTC. Translated, it gives CASSHPRQNTHPYSGGYTF.

This clonotype was found many times. The CDR3: CASSWTPATNEKLFF. The CDR3 region has the DNA TGTGCCAGCAGCTGGACACCGGCAACTAATGAAAAACTGTTTTTT. The chain is built from TRBV28 and TRBJ1-4; perhaps TRBD1 as D (5 bases). The CDR3 is 15 amino acids. V lost 6 bases to trimming and J lost 0 bases, with 11 bases between them. CDR1 MDHEN and CDR2 SYDVKM come from the germline V gene.

This clonotype was found many times. This sequence joins TRBV10-3 and TRBJ2-7; TRBD2 matches 10 bases. CDR1 is ENHRY and CDR2 is SYGVKD in the germline V gene. The CDR3 sequence is 13 residues long. V trimming: 8 bases; J trimming: 6 bases; junction bases outside the gene matches: 7. For the CDR3, the DNA is TGTGCCATCGGGCTAGCGGGAGTCGCCGAGCAGTACTTC. Amino acid sequence: CAIGLAGVAEQYF.

This chain links TRBV12-3 or TRBV12-4 with TRBJ2-5; 7 positions agree with TRBD1. The junction had 6 bases not matched to a gene; V was cut back by 6 bases and J by 2 bases. The CDR3 extends over 14 amino acids. Here the CDR3 DNA reads TGTGCCAGCAGCGCCGGGACAGCTCAAGAGACCCAGTACTTC. Its protein product is CASSAGTAQETQYF.

This clonotype was detected a few times. The chain employs TRBV4-3 and TRBJ1-1; TRBD1 is a possible D gene (6 bases). V lost 1 base, J lost 10 bases, and 25 bases lay in between. This CDR3 comprises 17 residues. Looked up from germline, CDR1 is LGHNA and CDR2 is YSLEER. The DNA for the CDR3 is TGCGCCAGCAGCCAAGTATCTACAGGGCGAGGGTCACGGGGAGCTTTCTTT. It encodes CASSQVSTGRGSRGAFF.

This clonotype was counted many times. The chain has TRBV7-8 and TRBJ1-2, with D possibly being TRBD1 (5 bases). Between the trimmed V and J ends, which lost 0 bases and 6 bases, there was a span of 23 bases. Germline V gene data show CDR1 as SGHVS and CDR2 as FQNEAQ. This CDR3 is 18 amino acids long. CDR3 residues: CASSLAGVVAWNGDGYTF. The CDR3 region has the DNA TGTGCCAGCAGCTTAGCAGGGGTGGTCGCCTGGAACGGGGATGGCTACACCTTC.

The table lists this clonotype with many counts. This chain links TRBV6-1 with TRBJ2-7, with D perhaps TRBD1 or TRBD2 (5 bases each). Germline CDR1 and CDR2: MNHNS and SASEGT. CDR3 length: 13 residues. Trimming took 10 bases from V and 3 from J, leaving 16 bases between them. CDR3 region: CAINRDGSYEQYF. The DNA of the CDR3 is TGTGCCATAAACCGGGACGGCAGCTACGAGCAGTACTTC.

The table lists this clonotype with a few counts. The genes are TRBV7-8 and TRBJ2-5; 10 nucleotides agree with TRBD1. With V trimmed by 5 bases and J by 5 bases, 8 bases remained unmatched. Germline V gene lookup returns CDR1 SGHVS and CDR2 FQNEAQ. This CDR3 spans 15 amino acids. The CDR3 loop reads CASSRTGTGEETQYF. DNA for the CDR3: TGTGCCAGCAGCAGAACCGGGACAGGGGAGGAGACCCAGTACTTC.

For this clonotype: One end of the junction is discordant with germline, which a read error may explain. The chain has TRBV18 and TRBJ2-2; unclear D gene. Germline CDR1 KGHSH, CDR2 LQKENI. The CDR3 covers 18 residues. CDR3 loop: CASPPLFGSTANTGELFF. For the CDR3, the DNA is TGTGCCAGCCCACCTTTATTCGGCTCCACCGCGAACACCGGGGAGCTGTTTTTT. The full variable domain, with the rest looked up from reference TRBV18 and TRBJ2-2, is NAGVMQNPRHLVRRRGQEARLRCSPMKGHSHVYWYRQLPEEGLKFMVYLQKENIIDESGMPKERFSAEFPKEGPSILRIQQVVRGDSAAYFCASPPLFGSTANTGELFFGEGSRLTVL.

This clonotype was observed a few times. The J gene is TRBJ2-7, the V gene TRBV6-2 or TRBV6-3; D gene ambiguous. Germline V gene lookup returns CDR1 MNHEY and CDR2 SVGEGT. V was cut by 10 bases and J by 1 base, with 14 bases left in between. This CDR3 is built from 13 residues. CDR3 bases: TGTGCCACTATGGGGTTAAGTTCCTACGAGCAGTACTTC. Protein sequence: CATMGLSSYEQYF.

A note on this clonotype: A read error may explain this, as a much larger clone is one base away. This rearrangement joins TRBV3-1 to TRBJ2-7; either TRBD1 or TRBD2 may supply D (5 bases each). In germline, CDR1 is LGHDT, CDR2 YNNKEL (reference sequence). The CDR3 has 13 amino acids. Trimming stripped 4 bases from V and 3 bases from J, with 10 bases between. CDR3 residues: CASSPGTNYEQYF. The DNA of the CDR3 is TGTGCCAGCAGCCCCGGGACCAACTACGAGCAGTACTTC.

This clonotype was observed many times. The chain carries TRBV20-1 and TRBJ2-5; no clear D gene. The germline V gene has CDR1 DFQATT and CDR2 SNEGSKA (reference sequence). V shed 4 bases and J shed 3 bases, with 21 bases lying between them. The CDR3 length is 16 residues. CDR3 nucleotide sequence: TGCAGTGCTATGCCTATCACGCAGACTTGGGAAGAGACCCAGTACTTC. It encodes CSAMPITQTWEETQYF.

This clonotype was recorded many times. V usage is TRBV28 and J usage is TRBJ2-7, with D hard to call. The V gene's germline CDR1 is MDHEN and CDR2 SYDVKM. The germline V and J ends were trimmed by 2 bases and 2 bases, with 7 bases remaining between them. The CDR3 runs to 13 residues. The CDR3, as DNA: TGTGCCAGCAGTTTAACCCAGACCTACGAGCAGTACTTC. As protein: CASSLTQTYEQYF. The whole variable domain, filled in from reference TRBV28 and TRBJ2-7, reads DVKVTQSSRYLVKRTGEKVFLECVQDMDHENMFWYRQDPGLGLRLIYFSYDVKMKEKGDIPEGYSVSREKKERFSLILESASTNQTSMYLCASSLTQTYEQYFGPGTRLTVT.

The sample holds many counts of this clonotype. This sequence joins TRBV4-1 and TRBJ1-6; TRBD1 agrees at 10 bases. V lost 5 bases, J lost 10 bases, and 8 bases stayed unmatched. Per the germline V gene, CDR1 is MGHRA and CDR2 is YSYEKL. The CDR3 length is 15 residues. CDR3 nucleotide sequence: TGCGCCAGCAGCAACCGGGACAGGGGTGGATCACCCCTCCACTTT. Its translation is CASSNRDRGGSPLHF.

This clonotype was observed a handful of times. The chain employs TRBV18 and TRBJ2-1, with 7 bases that match TRBD2. With 2 bases clipped from V and 8 bases from J, the junction kept 6 bases outside the gene matches. Per the germline V gene, CDR1 is KGHSH and CDR2 is LQKENI. The CDR3 extends over 14 amino acids. In DNA form, the CDR3 reads TGTGCCAGCTCACCATTCGTTCGGGGGGATGAGCAGTTCTTC. Protein product: CASSPFVRGDEQFF.

In this sample, this clonotype turned up many times. The chain employs TRBV3-1 and TRBJ1-1; possible D gene TRBD1, 5 bases. V was shortened by 3 bases and J by 9 bases, with 17 bases between the two germline ends. There are 14 residues in the CDR3. Germline-derived CDR1 and CDR2 are LGHDT and YNNKEL (reference sequence). DNA for the CDR3: TGTGCCAGCAGCCACGGTACACAGGCGACCCAAGCTTTCTTT. As protein: CASSHGTQATQAFF.

J is TRBJ1-1 and V is TRBV11-2; D perhaps matches TRBD1 (5 bases). Deletions cut 1 base from V and 8 bases from J, with 17 bases between. The CDR3 extends over 15 amino acids. CDR1 is SGHAT, CDR2 FQNNGV, per germline. CDR3 in amino acids: CASSLGHTGLGEAFF. Here the CDR3 DNA reads TGTGCCAGCAGCTTAGGTCATACAGGACTGGGCGAAGCTTTCTTT.

This clonotype was counted many times. This sequence joins TRBV10-3 and TRBJ1-1, with TRBD1 matching 7 bases. J gave up 5 bases and V 6 bases, and 15 bases lay outside the gene matches. The CDR3 is 16 residues long. Germline V gives CDR1 ENHRY, CDR2 SYGVKD. CDR3 nucleotides: TGTGCCATCAGGTCAAACCTGGGACAGAGAGGGACTGAAGCTTTCTTT. Its translation: CAIRSNLGQRGTEAFF.

This clonotype was detected only a few times. J is TRBJ1-4 and V is TRBV4-1; TRBD1 aligns across 7 bases. Per germline, CDR1 MGHRA and CDR2 YSYEKL. The CDR3 length is 15 residues. The trim removed 2 bases at V and 7 bases at J, leaving 7 bases unmatched. The CDR3 sequence is CASSQIRDSVEKLFF. The CDR3 coding sequence is TGCGCCAGCAGCCAAATCAGGGACAGCGTTGAAAAACTGTTTTTT.

Worth noting for this clonotype: A read error likely explains this, since a far larger clone differs by one base. V gene TRBV27 combines with J gene TRBJ2-3; 10 bases match TRBD1. With the DNA end fitting TRBJ2-7 better, the J assignment may be wrong. Germline loops: CDR1 MNHEY, CDR2 SMNVEV (reference sequence). This CDR3 comprises 14 residues. CDR3 residues: CASARDRGIHEQYF. The CDR3 bases are TGTGCCAGCGCCCGGGACAGGGGTATCCATGAGCAGTACTTC.

This clonotype was observed at least ten times. The V and J genes are TRBV12-3 or TRBV12-4 and TRBJ2-3; 7 nucleotides line up with TRBD1. The CDR3 is 14 residues long. V dropped 5 bases and J dropped 3; count of bases not matched to a gene: 5. For the CDR3, the DNA is TGTGCCAGCAGTCATACAGGGGAAACAGATACGCAGTATTTT. Translation: CASSHTGETDTQYF.